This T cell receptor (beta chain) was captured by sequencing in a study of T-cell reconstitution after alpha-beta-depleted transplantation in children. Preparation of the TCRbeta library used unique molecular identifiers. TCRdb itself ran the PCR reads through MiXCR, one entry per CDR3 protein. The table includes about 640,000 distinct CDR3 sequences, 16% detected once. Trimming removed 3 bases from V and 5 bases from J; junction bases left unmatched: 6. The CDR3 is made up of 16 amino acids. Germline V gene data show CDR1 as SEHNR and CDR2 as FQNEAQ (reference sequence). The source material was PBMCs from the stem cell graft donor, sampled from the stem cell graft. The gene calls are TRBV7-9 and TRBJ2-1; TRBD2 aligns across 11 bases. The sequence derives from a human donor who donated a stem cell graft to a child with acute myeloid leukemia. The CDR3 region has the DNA TGTGCCAGCAGCTTCCCCCTAGCGGGGGGTAACAATGAGCAGTTCTTC. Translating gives CASSFPLAGGNNEQFF. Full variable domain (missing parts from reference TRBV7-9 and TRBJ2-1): DTGVSQNPRHKITKRGQNVTFRCDPISEHNRLYWYRQTLGQGPEFLTYFQNEAQLEKSRLLSDRFSAERPKGSFSTLEIQRTEQGDSAMYLCASSFPLAGGNNEQFFGPGTRLTVL.